Listed below are T cell receptor beta chains from one sample, sequenced in a study of T cells in Graves' hyperthyroidism and ophthalmopathy. TCRdb analysed the multiplex PCR reads with MiXCR anew, one entry per CDR3 protein. Of some 250,000 distinct CDR3 sequences listed, roughly 15% are singletons. Specimen: blood. The receptors originated from a woman between 45 and 60 years old with Graves' hyperthyroidism that later progressed to Graves' ophthalmopathy. The CDR3 runs from the conserved cysteine through the conserved F or W. Each record gives: J gene, D gene, clone size, V gene, CDR3 protein, CDR3 DNA. A D gene is named only where the DNA matches it firmly. Size is stated for part of the rows, as once, few or many counts, or as a class when the clone is expanded.

>TRBJ1-2|TRBD1|many|TRBV10-3
CAISGSTGVGYTF
TGTGCCATCAGTGGATCGACAGGGGTCGGCTACACCTTC
>TRBJ2-5|TRBD1|NA|TRBV29-1
CSVEVGTGGRETQYF
TGCAGCGTTGAAGTAGGGACAGGGGGCAGAGAGACCCAGTACTTC
>TRBJ1-2|TRBD1|many|TRBV28
CASSPWDSANYGYTF
TGTGCCAGCAGCCCCTGGGACAGCGCTAACTATGGCTACACCTTC
>TRBJ2-1|TRBD2|few|TRBV7-9
CASRLAGQRNEQFF
TGTGCCAGCCGACTAGCGGGACAGAGGAATGAGCAGTTCTTC
>TRBJ2-7|TRBD1|many|TRBV2
CASMSGTVQSYEQYF
TGTGCCAGCATGTCTGGGACAGTACAGTCCTACGAGCAGTACTTC
>TRBJ2-1|NA|NA|TRBV2
CASSGEGGSYNEQFF
TGTGCCAGCAGTGGAGAGGGGGGCTCCTACAATGAGCAGTTCTTC
>TRBJ2-5|NA|NA|TRBV12-3/TRBV12-4
CASSFTGTSQGTQYF
TGTGCCAGCAGTTTCACCGGGACATCCCAAGGGACCCAGTACTTC
>TRBJ2-7|NA|many|TRBV7-8
CASSHRGQYEQYF
TGTGCCAGCAGCCACCGCGGGCAATACGAGCAGTACTTC
>TRBJ1-5|TRBD1|NA|TRBV28
CVSSHGTGSQPQHF
TGTGTCAGCAGCCACGGGACAGGGTCTCAGCCCCAGCATTTT
>TRBJ1-1|TRBD1|many|TRBV30
CAWNPGTGLDWTEAFF
TGTGCCTGGAACCCCGGGACAGGGTTAGACTGGACTGAAGCTTTCTTT
>TRBJ1-2|NA|many|TRBV2
CASSGQAGYTF
TGTGCCAGCAGTGGACAGGCCGGCTACACCTTC